This TCR beta chain was sequenced for a study of T cell responses to AZD1222 COVID-19 vaccine. Findings and caveats of the study: Only after the peak T cell response were repertoires sampled. Seropositive status at baseline applied to only six AZD1222 recipients. Females made up more of the donors, who were largely white British, and clonal diversity may have come out too low.

Profiled with immunoSEQ multiplex PCR; TCRdb holds only in-frame clones, not every one. Here the sample spans 150,000 to 200,000 clones, 87% being singletons. As regards this clone: Its antigen is not known.

The CDR3 is 14 residues long. The V gene's germline CDR1 is SGHRS and CDR2 YFSETQ. V was pared by 3 bases and J by 5 bases, with 5 bases of the junction left unmatched. The rearrangement joins TRBV5-1 to TRBJ2-3, with 8 bases fitting TRBD2. This TCR was sampled from an adult in good health. Here the sequenced sample was peripheral blood, taken on day 0 of MenACWY control vaccination. CDR3 loop: CASSSGSGGDTQYF. CDR3 DNA sequence: TGCGCCAGCAGCTCCGGGAGCGGGGGAGATACGCAGTATTTT.